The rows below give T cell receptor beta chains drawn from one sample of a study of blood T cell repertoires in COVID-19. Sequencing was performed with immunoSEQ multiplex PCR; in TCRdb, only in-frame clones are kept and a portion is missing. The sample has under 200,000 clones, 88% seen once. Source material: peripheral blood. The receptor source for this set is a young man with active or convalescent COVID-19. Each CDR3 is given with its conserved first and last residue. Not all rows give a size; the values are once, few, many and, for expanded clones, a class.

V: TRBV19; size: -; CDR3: CASRPGGGNTIYF
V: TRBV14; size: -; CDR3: CASSQYTGSSYNEQFF
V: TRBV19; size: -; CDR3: CASSSDSNNEKLFF
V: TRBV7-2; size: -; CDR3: CASSSSYLAGVNEQFF
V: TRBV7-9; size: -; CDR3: CASSRTGGNTGELFF
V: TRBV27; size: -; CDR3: CASSLIGQGTNEQYF
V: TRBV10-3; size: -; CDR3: CAIRGDISTDTQYF
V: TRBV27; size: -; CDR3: CASSLSGRSDEQYF
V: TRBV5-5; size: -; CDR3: CASSLEGQGNLEQYF
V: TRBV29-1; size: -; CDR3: CSVRKSGDNNEQFF
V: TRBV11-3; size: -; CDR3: CASSSARTKAEQFF
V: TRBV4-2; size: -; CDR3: CASSQAVPGRVPLHF
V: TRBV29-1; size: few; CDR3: CSVENSNNYGYTF
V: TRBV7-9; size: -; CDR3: CASSAGDRDQPQHF
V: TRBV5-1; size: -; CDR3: CASSPGTGGEKLFF
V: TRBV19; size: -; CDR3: CASSSHHRSNQPQHF
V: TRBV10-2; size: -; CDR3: CASKDRAGEQFF
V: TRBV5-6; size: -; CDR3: CASSQDVFMNTEAFF
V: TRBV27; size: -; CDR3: CASSRTGTFNEKLFF
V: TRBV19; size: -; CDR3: CASSRNTGTGNYGYTF
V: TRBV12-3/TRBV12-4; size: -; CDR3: CASSSSLSGYTF
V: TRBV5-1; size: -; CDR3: CASSLGQGIGGYTF
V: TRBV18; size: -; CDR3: CASSPDSGGPDIQYF
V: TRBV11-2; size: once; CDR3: CASSLGTSGYYEQYF
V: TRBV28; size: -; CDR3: CASSNRGLETQYF
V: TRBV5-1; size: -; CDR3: CASSLLYRNTEAFF
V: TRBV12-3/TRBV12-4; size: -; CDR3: CASRSWVRGAVF
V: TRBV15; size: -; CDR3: CATSREGGLRGEAFF
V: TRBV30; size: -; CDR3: CAWSGRGRNTEAFF
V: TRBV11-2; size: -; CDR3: CASSWTRGVESDTQYF
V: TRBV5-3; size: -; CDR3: CARSLSATGFYEQYF
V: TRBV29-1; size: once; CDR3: CSVEDQRLAGGPNTQYF
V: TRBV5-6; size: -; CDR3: CASSSGHPNSPLHF
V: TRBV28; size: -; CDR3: CASSWGTDNYGYTF
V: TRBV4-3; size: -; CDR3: CASSQRALGGNTIYF
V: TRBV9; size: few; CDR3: CASSVGPLGETQYF
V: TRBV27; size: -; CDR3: CASREGESPLHF
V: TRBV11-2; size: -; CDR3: CASSRGTGGRQPQHF
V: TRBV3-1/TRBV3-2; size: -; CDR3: CASSPPGQGGTEAFF
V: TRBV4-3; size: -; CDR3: CASSQQGGAGKAFF
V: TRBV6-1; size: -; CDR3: CASSEMGLGEQFF
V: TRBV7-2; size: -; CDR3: CASSFSGTGTGELFF
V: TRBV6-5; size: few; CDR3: CASRTSGYEQYF
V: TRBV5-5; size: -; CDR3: CASSSDRTREKLFF
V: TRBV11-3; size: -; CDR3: CASSFGGRYEQFF
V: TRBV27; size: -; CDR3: CASSRDREGDQPQHF
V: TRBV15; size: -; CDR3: CATSRDLGGGYTF
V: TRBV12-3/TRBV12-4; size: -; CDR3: CASSGGARDTQYF
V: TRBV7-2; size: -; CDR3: CASSQQGARETQYF
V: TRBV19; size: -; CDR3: CASSIERGFGSPLHF
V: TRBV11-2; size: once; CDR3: CASSFSGGGGETQYF
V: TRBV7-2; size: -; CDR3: CASSFGVGNTGELFF
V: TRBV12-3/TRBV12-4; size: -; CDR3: CASSKHTGELFF
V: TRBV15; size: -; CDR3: CATSRDPQAGANVLTF